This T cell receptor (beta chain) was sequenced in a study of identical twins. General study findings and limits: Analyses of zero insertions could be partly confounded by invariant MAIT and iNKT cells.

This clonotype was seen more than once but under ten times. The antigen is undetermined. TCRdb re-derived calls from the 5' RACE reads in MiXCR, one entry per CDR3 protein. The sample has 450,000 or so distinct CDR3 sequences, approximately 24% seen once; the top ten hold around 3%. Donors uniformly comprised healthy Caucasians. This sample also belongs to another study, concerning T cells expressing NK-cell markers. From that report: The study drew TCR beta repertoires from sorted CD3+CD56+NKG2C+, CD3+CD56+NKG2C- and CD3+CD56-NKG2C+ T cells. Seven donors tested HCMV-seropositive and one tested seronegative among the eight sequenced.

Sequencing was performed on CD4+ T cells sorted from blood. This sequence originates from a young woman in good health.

CDR3 in DNA: TGTGCCATCAGTGGGTCTAGCGGGGGAGAGACCCAGTACTTC. It translates to CAISGSSGGETQYF. The rearrangement joins TRBV10-3 to TRBJ2-5; 10 bases align to TRBD2. This CDR3 region has 14 residues. The junction had 3 bases not matched to a gene; V was cut back by 4 bases and J by 4 bases. The germline CDR1 and CDR2 sequences are ENHRY and SYGVKD.